A selection of T cell receptor beta chains follows, all from one sample in a study of cytomegalovirus exposure and HLA in healthy donors. Profiling relied on immunoSEQ multiplex PCR, and the TCRdb table lists in-frame clones only, not all of them. In the table there are more than 85,000 clones, approximately 70% of which are singletons. Sequences were obtained from PBMCs. The receptors were sampled from a woman in her 70s in good health and CMV-seropositive. The CDR3 runs from the conserved cysteine through the conserved F or W. The size entry is marked missing in some rows and otherwise reads once, few, many or a size class.

>TRBV9|TRBJ1-2|NA
CASGAVGAGYTF
>TRBV5-1|TRBJ2-1|NA
CASSLEGRGGYNEQFF
>TRBV7-2|TRBJ1-3|NA
CASSPVRKDRNTIYF
>TRBV7-8|TRBJ1-4|NA
CASSLNQAANEKLFF
>TRBV2|TRBJ1-5|NA
CASRTRGQNQPQHF
>TRBV4-1|TRBJ1-5|NA
CASSQVIQPNQPQHF
>TRBV7-8|TRBJ2-5|NA
CASSRSVGGIRETQYF
>TRBV7-9|TRBJ1-6|few
CASSSSRVHNSPLHF
>TRBV4-1|TRBJ2-1|NA
CASSQVPLAGGGNNEQFF
>TRBV18|TRBJ1-1|NA
CASSPGLGGMNTEAFF
>TRBV7-2|TRBJ1-1|NA
CASSPPAAVGERAFF
>TRBV11-2|TRBJ1-3|NA
CASSTGTAGNTIYF
>TRBV2|TRBJ1-5|NA
CAGAGGNSNQPQHF
>TRBV6-1|TRBJ1-1|NA
CASREGGQPNTEAFF
>TRBV6-5|TRBJ1-3|NA
CASSYSHRGLGNTIYF
>TRBV7-2|TRBJ2-3|NA
CASSLVSGDTQYF
>TRBV7-2|TRBJ2-7|NA
CASSLGGAGGGGAYEQYF
>TRBV30|TRBJ1-1|few
CAWSLTGGSTEAFF
>TRBV4-3|TRBJ2-7|NA
CASSLGQFSSYEQYF
>TRBV4-3|TRBJ1-3|NA
CASSQDTQNSGNTIYF
>TRBV6-5|TRBJ1-2|NA
CASRYGQGYYGYTF
>TRBV5-8|TRBJ2-3|NA
CASSIYRGDTQYF
>TRBV27|TRBJ1-2|once
CASKGSGEYGYTF